The clone carrying this T cell receptor (beta chain) appeared a single time. The data derive from a study of circulating and synovial CD4+ cells in juvenile arthritis. This table comes from immunoSEQ multiplex PCR, and its TCRdb copy is limited to in-frame clones, with some not included. The table includes some 33,000 clones, 90% to 95% detected once. Sequenced samples came from active juvenile idiopathic arthritis patients. CDR1 and CDR2 (germline): SGHVS, FQNEAQ. CDR3 length: 13 amino acids. V was cut by 7 bases and J by 4 bases, with 12 bases left in between. The sample taken for sequencing was CD4+ T cells from blood. The receptor was derived from a human donor with juvenile idiopathic arthritis. The chain recombines TRBV7-8 with TRBJ2-3; tentative D call: TRBD2 (5 bases). For the CDR3, the DNA is TGTGCCAGCACTCGCCTAGCCGCAGATACGCAGTATTTT. It is translated as CASTRLAADTQYF.